This T cell receptor (beta chain) was recovered during a study of blood T cell repertoires in COVID-19. On the study more broadly: The origin of the acute and convalescent COVID-19 samples was the United States, Italy and Spain.

How the authors handled the data: From reference gene primer amplification, estimates of nucleated cell counts were derived. Method: immunoSEQ multiplex PCR; TCRdb's copy keeps in-frame clones and lacks some. V, J and clone size reflect that table, while D and trimming were determined from the DNA. The profile shows tens of thousands of clones, 80% of them singletons. There are 12 residues in the CDR3. The germline CDR1 and CDR2 sequences are SQVTM and ANQGSEA. Trimming cost V 4 bases and J 2 bases, with 8 bases left between them. The rearrangement joins TRBV29-1 to TRBJ1-1; no reliable D call. Sequenced input: peripheral blood. The sequence derives from a woman in her 70s with acute or convalescent COVID-19. The CDR3 reads CSVVRVNTEAFF. The CDR3 DNA sequence: TGCAGCGTTGTACGGGTTAACACTGAAGCTTTCTTT.